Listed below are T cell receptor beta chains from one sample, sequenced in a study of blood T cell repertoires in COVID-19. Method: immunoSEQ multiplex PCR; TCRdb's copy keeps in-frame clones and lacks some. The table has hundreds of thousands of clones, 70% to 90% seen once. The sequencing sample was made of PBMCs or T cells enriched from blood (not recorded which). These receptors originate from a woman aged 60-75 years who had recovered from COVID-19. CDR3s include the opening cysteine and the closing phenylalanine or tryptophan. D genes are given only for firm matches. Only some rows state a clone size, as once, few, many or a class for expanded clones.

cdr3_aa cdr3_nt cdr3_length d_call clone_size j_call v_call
CAWSQGVPDTQYF TGTGCCTGGAGCCAGGGGGTACCAGATACGCAGTATTTT 13 TRBD1 NA TRBJ2-3 TRBV30
CASSLGFGGAFF TGTGCCAGCAGCTTAGGATTCGGAGGGGCTTTCTTT 12 NA NA TRBJ1-1 TRBV7-8
CASSLGSSGGVEQFF TGTGCCAGCAGCTTAGGTTCTAGCGGGGGTGTTGAGCAGTTCTTC 15 TRBD2 NA TRBJ2-1 TRBV7-9
CSVGQGQTDTQYF TGCAGCGTTGGACAGGGCCAAACAGATACGCAGTATTTT 13 TRBD1 NA TRBJ2-3 TRBV29-1
CASSPETAGILNYGYTF TGTGCCAGCTCTCCCGAAACGGCAGGGATCCTTAACTATGGCTACACCTTC 17 NA NA TRBJ1-2 TRBV18
CASSQGTSTDTQYF TGCGCCAGCAGTCAAGGCACAAGCACAGATACGCAGTATTTT 14 NA NA TRBJ2-3 TRBV23-1
CATSRRLAGGFSDTQYF TGTGCCACCAGCAGGAGACTAGCGGGGGGATTCTCAGATACGCAGTATTTT 17 TRBD2 NA TRBJ2-3 TRBV15
CAWSVRTGTEQYF TGTGCCTGGAGTGTACGGACAGGTACCGAGCAGTACTTC 13 TRBD1 NA TRBJ2-7 TRBV30
CASSEQGGGSYEQYF TGTGCCAGCAGTGAACAGGGCGGGGGGTCCTACGAGCAGTACTTC 15 TRBD2 NA TRBJ2-7 TRBV2
CASSPGGVRSYEQYF TGTGCCAGCAGCCCCGGGGGAGTACGGTCCTACGAGCAGTACTTC 15 NA many TRBJ2-7 TRBV5-8